The text below deals with one TCR beta chain. Its antigen is still unknown. The data are from a study of CD4 T cells in relation to SARS-CoV-2 and coronaviruses. Naive and memory CD4+ T cells were separated from cryopreserved PBMCs. There are 14 residues in the CDR3. Per germline, CDR1 SGHNT and CDR2 YYREEE (reference sequence). V was trimmed by 2 bases and J by 1 base, leaving 9 bases between them. Clones were read by immunoSEQ multiplex PCR, and TCRdb kept only the in-frame ones, dropping some. The table includes about 36,000 clones, 70% to 85% detected once. The gene calls are TRBV5-4 and TRBJ2-5; the D gene is possibly TRBD2 (5 bases). This receptor was identified in an adult with COVID-19. The specimen sequenced was naive CD4+ T cells from PBMCs, cultured in vitro. Subset described: naive CD4+ T cells isolated by negative enrichment. Here the CDR3 reads CASSLPGGQETQYF. CDR3 DNA: TGTGCCAGCAGCTTACCTGGAGGCCAAGAGACCCAGTACTTC.